These 9 T cell receptor beta chains were sequenced from one sample in a study of control samples from healthy donors and cancer patients. Assay used: immunoSEQ multiplex PCR; TCRdb lists only in-frame clones, some missing. The table lists 110,000 to 150,000 clones, roughly 92% of them singletons. Specimen: blood. These receptor sequences come from a man younger than 40 in good health.

V and J are TRBV7-2 and TRBJ2-2; TRBD2 might be the D (5 bases). The V end lost 1 base, the J end lost 4 bases, and 7 bases lay between the germline ends. The germline gives CDR1 SGHTA, CDR2 FQGNSA. The CDR3 contains 14 residues. The CDR3 sequence: CASSLGRGTGELFF. The CDR3, as DNA: TGTGCCAGCAGCTTAGGTCGGGGCACCGGGGAGCTGTTTTTT.

The chain joins TRBV2 to TRBJ2-1; no firm D call. Germline-derived CDR1 and CDR2 are SNHLY and FYNNEI. The V and J ends lost 7 bases and 9 bases respectively, with 16 bases between them. This CDR3 has 13 amino acids. The CDR3 region has the DNA TGTGCCAGCAAGAGACTCTCTGACTCTGAGCAGTTCTTC. Its translation is CASKRLSDSEQFF.

This chain links TRBV30 with TRBJ2-7; tentative D call: TRBD1 (6 bases). The CDR3 contains 12 residues. Trimming stripped 1 base from V and 4 bases from J, with 8 bases between. The germline V gene has CDR1 GTSNPN and CDR2 SVGIG (reference sequence). DNA for the CDR3: TGTGCCTGGAGTGGGACAGCTTACGAGCAGTACTTC. It translates to CAWSGTAYEQYF.

CDR3 protein: CASSLGRGGPSNEQFF. DNA of the CDR3: TGTGCCAGCAGCTTGGGGCGCGGGGGCCCGTCCAATGAGCAGTTCTTC. The genes are TRBV5-4 and TRBJ2-1, with D perhaps matching TRBD2 (7 bases). The CDR3 contains 16 residues. With 0 bases removed from V and 6 bases from J, the gap between germline ends came to 16 bases. CDR1 and CDR2 from the germline V gene are SGHNT and YYREEE (reference sequence). Based on the CDR3 plus reference TRBV5-4 and TRBJ2-1, the full variable domain is ETGVTQSPTHLIKTRGQQVTLRCSSQSGHNTVSWYQQALGQGPQFIFQYYREEENGRGNFPPRFSGLQFPNYSSELNVNALELDDSALYLCASSLGRGGPSNEQFFGPGTRLTVL.

There are a few counts of this clone. V usage is TRBV24-1 and J usage is TRBJ2-3, with 9 bases fitting TRBD2. CDR1 KGHDR and CDR2 SFDVKD come from the germline V gene. J lost 1 base, V lost 9 bases, and 4 bases had no gene match. There are 14 residues in the CDR3. The CDR3, as DNA: TGTGCCACCCATAGCGGGAGACGCACAGATACGCAGTATTTT. Amino acids: CATHSGRRTDTQYF.

This clone has just one count. This chain connects TRBV28 to TRBJ2-1, with TRBD2 matching 8 bases. This CDR3 is 15 amino acids long. CDR1 is MDHEN, CDR2 SYDVKM, per germline. V trimming: 8 bases; J trimming: 4 bases; junction bases outside the gene matches: 10. CDR3 protein: CASGLRAGVYNEQFF. The CDR3 DNA follows: TGTGCCAGCGGACTCAGAGCGGGAGTGTACAATGAGCAGTTCTTC.

The chain combines TRBV5-5 with TRBJ1-3; weak D call: TRBD1 (5 bases). V was cut by 3 bases and J by 9 bases, with 16 bases left in between. In germline, CDR1 is SGHKS, CDR2 YYEKEE (reference sequence). The CDR3 runs 14 residues. CDR3 sequence (DNA): TGTGCCAGCAGCTGGACCGAGTCGGGGGGCACCATATATTTT. Protein product: CASSWTESGGTIYF.

The rearrangement joins TRBV6-1 to TRBJ1-5; D ambiguous. Germline CDR1 MNHNS, CDR2 SASEGT. This CDR3 has 14 residues. Between the trimmed V and J ends, which lost 5 bases and 6 bases, there was a span of 14 bases. The CDR3: CASSSSGRFQPQHF. For the CDR3, the DNA is TGTGCCAGCAGTTCCTCGGGGAGGTTTCAGCCCCAGCATTTT.

The rearrangement links TRBV9 to TRBJ2-3, with TRBD1 matching 7 bases. V dropped 2 bases and J dropped 3; count of bases not matched to a gene: 6. CDR1 and CDR2 from the germline V gene are SGDLS and YYNGEE. The CDR3 is made up of 15 amino acids. The CDR3 DNA reads TGTGCCAGCAGCGTCGAGACAGGGACGACAGATACGCAGTATTTT. Its protein product is CASSVETGTTDTQYF.